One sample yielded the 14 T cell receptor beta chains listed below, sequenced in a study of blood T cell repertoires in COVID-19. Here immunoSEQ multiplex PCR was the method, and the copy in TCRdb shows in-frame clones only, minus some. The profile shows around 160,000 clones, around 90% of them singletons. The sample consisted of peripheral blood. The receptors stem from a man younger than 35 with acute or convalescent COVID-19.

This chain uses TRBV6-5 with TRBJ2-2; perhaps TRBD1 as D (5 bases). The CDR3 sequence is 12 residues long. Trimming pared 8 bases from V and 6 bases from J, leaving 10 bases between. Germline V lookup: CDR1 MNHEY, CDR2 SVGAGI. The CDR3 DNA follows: TGTGCCAGCTTTTGGGGCGCCGGGGAGCTGTTTTTT. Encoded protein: CASFWGAGELFF.

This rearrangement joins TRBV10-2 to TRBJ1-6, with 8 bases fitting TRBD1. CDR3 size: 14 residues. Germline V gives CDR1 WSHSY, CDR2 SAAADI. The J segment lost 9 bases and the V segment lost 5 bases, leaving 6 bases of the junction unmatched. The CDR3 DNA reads TGCGCCAGCAGTTTGGACAGGGATCGTTCACCCCTCCACTTT. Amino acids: CASSLDRDRSPLHF.

CDR3 protein: CASSTMTGGNTEAFF. CDR3 sequence (DNA): TGTGCCAGCAGCACAATGACAGGGGGCAACACTGAAGCTTTCTTT. V and J are TRBV7-8 and TRBJ1-1; 10 nucleotides align to TRBD1. V lost 5 bases and J lost 2; bases outside the gene matches: 5. This CDR3 spans 15 amino acids. In germline, CDR1 is SGHVS, CDR2 FQNEAQ.

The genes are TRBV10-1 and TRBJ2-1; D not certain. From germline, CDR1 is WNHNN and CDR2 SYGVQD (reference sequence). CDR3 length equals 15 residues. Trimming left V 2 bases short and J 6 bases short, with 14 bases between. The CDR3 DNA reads TGCGCCAGCAGTGAGAACTTCCCCGGGTCCAATGAGCAGTTCTTC. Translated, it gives CASSENFPGSNEQFF.

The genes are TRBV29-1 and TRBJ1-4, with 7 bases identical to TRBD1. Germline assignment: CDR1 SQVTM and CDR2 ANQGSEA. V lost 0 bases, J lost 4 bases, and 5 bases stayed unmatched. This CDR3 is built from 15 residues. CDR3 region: CSVEERQGFNEKLFF. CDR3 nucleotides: TGCAGCGTTGAAGAGCGACAGGGTTTTAATGAAAAACTGTTTTTT.

CDR3 DNA sequence: TGTGCCAGCATGCTTAGGGGGGGGGATGAGCAGTTCTTC. Translated, it gives CASMLRGGDEQFF. V usage is TRBV6-5 and J usage is TRBJ2-1; D might be TRBD2 (7 bases). The V gene's germline CDR1 is MNHEY and CDR2 SVGAGI. V lost 7 bases and J lost 8, with 15 bases in between. The CDR3 covers 13 residues.

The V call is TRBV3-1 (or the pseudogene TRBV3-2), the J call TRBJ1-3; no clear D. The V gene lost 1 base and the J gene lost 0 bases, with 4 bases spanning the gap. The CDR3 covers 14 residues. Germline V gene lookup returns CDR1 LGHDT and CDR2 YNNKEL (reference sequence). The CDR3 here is CASSQVVSGNTIYF. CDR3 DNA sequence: TGTGCCAGCAGCCAAGTAGTCTCTGGAAACACCATATATTTT.

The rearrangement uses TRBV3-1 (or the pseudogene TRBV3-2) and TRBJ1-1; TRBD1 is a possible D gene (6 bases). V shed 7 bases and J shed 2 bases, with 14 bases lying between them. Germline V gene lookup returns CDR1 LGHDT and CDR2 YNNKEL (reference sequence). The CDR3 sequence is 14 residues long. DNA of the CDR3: TGTGCCAGCAACAGGGAGGGACAAAACACTGAAGCTTTCTTT. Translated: CASNREGQNTEAFF.

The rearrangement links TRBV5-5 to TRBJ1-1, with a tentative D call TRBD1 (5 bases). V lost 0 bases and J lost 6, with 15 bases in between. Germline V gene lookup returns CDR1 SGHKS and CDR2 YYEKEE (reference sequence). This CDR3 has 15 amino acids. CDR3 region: CASSLAGVRNAEAFF. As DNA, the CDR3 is TGTGCCAGCAGCTTGGCGGGGGTTCGAAACGCTGAAGCTTTCTTT.

Here the CDR3 DNA reads TGTGCCAGCAGTGGACTCGTCAACAATGAGCAGTTCTTC. Amino acids: CASSGLVNNEQFF. This sequence joins TRBV2 and TRBJ2-1; D gene uncertain. Trimming took off 4 bases at V and 5 bases at J, with 9 bases between the two ends. Germline loops: CDR1 SNHLY, CDR2 FYNNEI. The length of the CDR3 is 13 residues.

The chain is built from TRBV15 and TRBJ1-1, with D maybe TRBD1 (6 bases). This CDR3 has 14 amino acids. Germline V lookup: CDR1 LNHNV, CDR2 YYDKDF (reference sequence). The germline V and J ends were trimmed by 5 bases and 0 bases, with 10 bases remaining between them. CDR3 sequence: CATSEQGMNTEAFF. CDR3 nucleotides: TGTGCCACCAGCGAACAGGGCATGAACACTGAAGCTTTCTTT.

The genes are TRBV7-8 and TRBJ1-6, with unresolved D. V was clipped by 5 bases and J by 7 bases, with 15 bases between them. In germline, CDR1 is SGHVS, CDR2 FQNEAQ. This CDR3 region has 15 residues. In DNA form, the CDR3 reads TGTGCCAGCAGCCCCCGGCAGGCTTTCAATTCACCCCTCCACTTT. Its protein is CASSPRQAFNSPLHF.

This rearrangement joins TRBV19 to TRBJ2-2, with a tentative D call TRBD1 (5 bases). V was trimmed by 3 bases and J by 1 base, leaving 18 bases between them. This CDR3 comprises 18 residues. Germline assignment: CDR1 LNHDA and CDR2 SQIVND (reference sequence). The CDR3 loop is CASSIPLRGVLNTGELFF. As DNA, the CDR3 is TGTGCCAGTAGTATCCCCCTTAGGGGCGTCCTGAACACCGGGGAGCTGTTTTTT.

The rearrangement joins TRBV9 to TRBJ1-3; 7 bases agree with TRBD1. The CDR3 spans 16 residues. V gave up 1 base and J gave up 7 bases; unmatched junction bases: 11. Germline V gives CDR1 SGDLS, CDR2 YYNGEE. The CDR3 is CASSVRQGTAPNTIYF. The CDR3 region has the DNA TGTGCCAGCAGCGTAAGACAGGGAACGGCGCCCAACACCATATATTTT.